This T cell receptor beta chain was sequenced in a study of cytomegalovirus exposure and HLA in healthy donors. Broader study findings: TCR beta chain V- and J-gene trimming was linked, in a later analysis, to a missense variant in DCLRE1C.

The germline V gene has CDR1 SGHTA and CDR2 FQGNSA. The CDR3 is 14 residues long. Trimming at V came to 6 bases and at J to 8 bases, leaving 9 bases not matched to a gene. The PCR was carried out with 60 Vbeta primers and 13 Jbeta primers. Clones were read by immunoSEQ multiplex PCR, and TCRdb kept only the in-frame ones, dropping some. The data show some 130,000 clones, about four fifths seen once. Comment on this clone: What it binds is unknown.

This chain connects TRBV7-2 to TRBJ2-1; 8 nucleotides match TRBD2. Material for sequencing was PBMCs. This TCR derives from a man aged 25 to 40 in good health. CDR3 in DNA: TGTGCCAGCAGTTCTAGGACTAGCCGGCATGAGCAGTTCTTC. It codes for CASSSRTSRHEQFF.